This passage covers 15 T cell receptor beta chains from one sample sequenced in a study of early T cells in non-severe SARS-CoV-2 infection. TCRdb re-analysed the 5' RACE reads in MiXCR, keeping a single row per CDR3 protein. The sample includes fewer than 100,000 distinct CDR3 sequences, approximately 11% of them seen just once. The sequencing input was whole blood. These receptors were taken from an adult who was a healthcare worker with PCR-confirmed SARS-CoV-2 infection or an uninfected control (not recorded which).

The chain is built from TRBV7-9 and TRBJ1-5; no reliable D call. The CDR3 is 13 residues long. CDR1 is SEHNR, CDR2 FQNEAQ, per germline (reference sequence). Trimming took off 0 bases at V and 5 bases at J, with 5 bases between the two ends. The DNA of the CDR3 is TGTGCCAGCAGCTTAGCGTTGGATCAGCCCCAGCATTTT. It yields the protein CASSLALDQPQHF.

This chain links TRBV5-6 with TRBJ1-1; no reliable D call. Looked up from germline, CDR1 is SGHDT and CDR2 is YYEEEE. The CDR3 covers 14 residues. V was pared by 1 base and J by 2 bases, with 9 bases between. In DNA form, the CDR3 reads TGTGCCAGCAGCTTGAGGCAGATAAACACTGAAGCTTTCTTT. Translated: CASSLRQINTEAFF.

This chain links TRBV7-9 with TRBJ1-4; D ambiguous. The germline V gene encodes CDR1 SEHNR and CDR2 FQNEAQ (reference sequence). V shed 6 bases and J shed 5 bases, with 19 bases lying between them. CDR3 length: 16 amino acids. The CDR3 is CASSLGFTRGNEKLFF. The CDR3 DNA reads TGTGCCAGCAGTCTGGGATTTACTCGGGGAAATGAAAAACTGTTTTTT.

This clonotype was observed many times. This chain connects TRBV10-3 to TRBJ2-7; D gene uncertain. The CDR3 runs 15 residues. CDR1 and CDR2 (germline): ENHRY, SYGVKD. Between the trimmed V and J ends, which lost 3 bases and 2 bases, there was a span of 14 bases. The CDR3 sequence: CAISDHRVPAYEQYF. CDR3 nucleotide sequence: TGTGCCATCAGTGATCACCGGGTCCCTGCCTACGAGCAGTACTTC.

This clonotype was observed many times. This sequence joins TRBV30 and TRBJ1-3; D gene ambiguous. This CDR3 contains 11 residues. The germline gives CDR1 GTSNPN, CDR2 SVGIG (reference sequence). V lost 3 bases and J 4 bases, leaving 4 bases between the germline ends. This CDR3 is CAWSRGNTIYF. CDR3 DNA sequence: TGTGCCTGGAGCCGGGGAAACACCATATATTTT.

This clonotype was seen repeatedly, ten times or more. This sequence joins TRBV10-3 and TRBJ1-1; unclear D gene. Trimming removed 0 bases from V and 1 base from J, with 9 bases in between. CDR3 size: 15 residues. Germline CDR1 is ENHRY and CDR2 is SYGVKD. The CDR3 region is CAISESYLSNTEAFF. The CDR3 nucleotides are TGTGCCATCAGTGAGTCGTACCTTTCGAACACTGAAGCTTTCTTT.

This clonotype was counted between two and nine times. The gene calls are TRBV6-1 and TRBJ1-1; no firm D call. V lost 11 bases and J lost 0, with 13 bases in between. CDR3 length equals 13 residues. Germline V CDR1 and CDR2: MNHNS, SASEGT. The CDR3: CAAKGYMNTEAFF. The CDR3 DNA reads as TGTGCCGCGAAGGGTTATATGAACACTGAAGCTTTCTTT.

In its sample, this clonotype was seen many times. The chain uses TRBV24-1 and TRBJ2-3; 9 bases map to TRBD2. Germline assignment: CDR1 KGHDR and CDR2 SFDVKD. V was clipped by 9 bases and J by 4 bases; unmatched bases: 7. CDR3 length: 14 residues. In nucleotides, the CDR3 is TGTGCCACCGGGGCGGGGGGGATCGCAGATACGCAGTATTTT. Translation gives CATGAGGIADTQYF.

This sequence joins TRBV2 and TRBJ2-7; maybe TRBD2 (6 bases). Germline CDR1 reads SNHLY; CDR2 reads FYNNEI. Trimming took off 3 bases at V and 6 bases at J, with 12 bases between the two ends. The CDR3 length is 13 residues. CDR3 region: CASSEGREFEQYF. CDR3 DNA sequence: TGTGCCAGCAGTGAGGGCCGGGAGTTCGAGCAGTACTTC.

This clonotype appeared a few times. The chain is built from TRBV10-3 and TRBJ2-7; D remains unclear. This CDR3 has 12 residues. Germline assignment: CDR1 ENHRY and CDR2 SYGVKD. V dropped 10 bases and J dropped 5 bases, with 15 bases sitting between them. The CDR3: CATMDESHEQYF. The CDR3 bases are TGTGCCACCATGGACGAGAGCCACGAGCAGTACTTC.

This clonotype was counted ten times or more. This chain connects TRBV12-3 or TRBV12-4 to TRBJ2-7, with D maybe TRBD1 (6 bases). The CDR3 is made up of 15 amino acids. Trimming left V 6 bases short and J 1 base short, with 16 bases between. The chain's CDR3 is CASSNPTGLSYEQYF. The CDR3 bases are TGTGCCAGCAGCAACCCGACAGGTCTTTCCTACGAGCAGTACTTC.

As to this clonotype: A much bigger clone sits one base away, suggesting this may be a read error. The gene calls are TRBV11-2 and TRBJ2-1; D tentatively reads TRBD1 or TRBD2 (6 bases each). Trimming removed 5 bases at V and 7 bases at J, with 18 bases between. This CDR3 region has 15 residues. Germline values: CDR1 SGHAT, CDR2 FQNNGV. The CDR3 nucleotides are TGTGCCAGCAGCGCGGGCCCGGAGGGGGTGAATGAGCAGTTCTTC. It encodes CASSAGPEGVNEQFF. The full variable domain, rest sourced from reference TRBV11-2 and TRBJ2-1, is EAGVAQSPRYKIIEKRQSVAFWCNPISGHATLYWYQQILGQGPKLLIQFQNNGVVDDSQLPKDRFSAERLKGVDSTLKIQPAKLEDSAVYLCASSAGPEGVNEQFFGPGTRLTVL.

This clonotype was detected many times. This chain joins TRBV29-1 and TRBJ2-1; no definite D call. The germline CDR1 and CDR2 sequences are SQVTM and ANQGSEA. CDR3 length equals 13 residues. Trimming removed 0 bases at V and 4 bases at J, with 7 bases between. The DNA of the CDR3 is TGCAGCGTTGAAGATCAAGTTTACAATGAGCAGTTCTTC. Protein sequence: CSVEDQVYNEQFF.

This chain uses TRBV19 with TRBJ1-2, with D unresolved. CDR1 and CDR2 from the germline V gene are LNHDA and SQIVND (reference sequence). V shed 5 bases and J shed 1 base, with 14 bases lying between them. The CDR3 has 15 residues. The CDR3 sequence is CASSFSGANNYGYTF. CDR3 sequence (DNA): TGTGCCAGTAGTTTTTCGGGAGCCAATAACTATGGCTACACCTTC.

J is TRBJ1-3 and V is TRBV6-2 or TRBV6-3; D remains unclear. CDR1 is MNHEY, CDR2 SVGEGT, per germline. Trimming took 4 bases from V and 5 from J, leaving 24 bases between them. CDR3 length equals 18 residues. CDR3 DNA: TGTGCCAGCAGTTCTCCGACGGACCGGGATTTAAAGAGAAACACCATATATTTT. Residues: CASSSPTDRDLKRNTIYF.